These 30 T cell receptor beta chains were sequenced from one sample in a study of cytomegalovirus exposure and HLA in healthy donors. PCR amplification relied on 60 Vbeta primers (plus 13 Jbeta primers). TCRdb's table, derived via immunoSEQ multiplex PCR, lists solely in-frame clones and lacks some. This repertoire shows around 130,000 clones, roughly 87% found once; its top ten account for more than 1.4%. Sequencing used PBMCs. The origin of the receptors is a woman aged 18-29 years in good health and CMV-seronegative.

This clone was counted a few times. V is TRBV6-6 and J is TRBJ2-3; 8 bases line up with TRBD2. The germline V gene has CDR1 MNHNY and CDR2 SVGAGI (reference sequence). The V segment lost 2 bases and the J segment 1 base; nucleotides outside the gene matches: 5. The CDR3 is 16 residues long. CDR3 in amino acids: CASSYGRGGRTDTQYF. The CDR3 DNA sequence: TGTGCCAGCAGTTACGGTCGGGGGGGCCGCACAGATACGCAGTATTTT.

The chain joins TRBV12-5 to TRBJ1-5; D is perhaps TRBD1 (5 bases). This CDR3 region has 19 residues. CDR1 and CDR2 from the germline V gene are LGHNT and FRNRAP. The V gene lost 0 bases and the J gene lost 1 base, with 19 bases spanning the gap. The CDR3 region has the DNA TGTGCTAGTGGTTTGGTATCTTCGGGGGTAAGGTGGAGCAATCAGCCCCAGCATTTT. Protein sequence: CASGLVSSGVRWSNQPQHF. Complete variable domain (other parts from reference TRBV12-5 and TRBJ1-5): DARVTQTPRHKVTEMGQEVTMRCQPILGHNTVFWYRQTMMQGLELLAYFRNRAPLDDSGMPKDRFSAEMPDATLATLKIQPSEPRDSAVYFCASGLVSSGVRWSNQPQHFGDGTRLSIL.

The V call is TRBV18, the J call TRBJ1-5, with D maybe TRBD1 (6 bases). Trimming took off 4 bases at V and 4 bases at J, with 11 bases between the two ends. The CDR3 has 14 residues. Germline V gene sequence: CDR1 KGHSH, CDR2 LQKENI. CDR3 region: CASSLGTQNQPQHF. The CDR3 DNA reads TGTGCCAGCTCACTCGGGACACAGAATCAGCCCCAGCATTTT.

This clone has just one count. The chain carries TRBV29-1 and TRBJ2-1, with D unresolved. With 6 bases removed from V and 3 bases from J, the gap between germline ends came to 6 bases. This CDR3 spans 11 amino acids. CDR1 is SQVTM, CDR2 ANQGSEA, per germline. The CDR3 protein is CSVKHYNEQFF. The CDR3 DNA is TGCAGCGTCAAACACTACAATGAGCAGTTCTTC.

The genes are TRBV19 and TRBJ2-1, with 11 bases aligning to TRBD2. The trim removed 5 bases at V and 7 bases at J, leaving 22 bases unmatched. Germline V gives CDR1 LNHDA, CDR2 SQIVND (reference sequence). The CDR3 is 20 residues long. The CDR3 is CASSPGGRTSGLTRGNEQFF. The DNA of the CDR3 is TGTGCCAGTAGTCCTGGCGGTCGGACTAGCGGGCTAACTAGGGGGAATGAGCAGTTCTTC.

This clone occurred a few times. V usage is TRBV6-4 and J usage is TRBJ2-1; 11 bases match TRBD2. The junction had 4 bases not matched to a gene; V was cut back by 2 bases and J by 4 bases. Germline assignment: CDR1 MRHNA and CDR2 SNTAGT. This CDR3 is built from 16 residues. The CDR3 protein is CASSDIAGGSYNEQFF. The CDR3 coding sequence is TGTGCCAGCAGTGACATAGCGGGAGGGTCATACAATGAGCAGTTCTTC.

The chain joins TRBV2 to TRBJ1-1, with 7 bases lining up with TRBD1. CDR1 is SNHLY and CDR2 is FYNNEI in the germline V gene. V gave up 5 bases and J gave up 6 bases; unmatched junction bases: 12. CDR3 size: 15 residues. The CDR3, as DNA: TGTGCCAGCAGTAACCGGGACAGCCGAACGGCTGAAGCTTTCTTT. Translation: CASSNRDSRTAEAFF.

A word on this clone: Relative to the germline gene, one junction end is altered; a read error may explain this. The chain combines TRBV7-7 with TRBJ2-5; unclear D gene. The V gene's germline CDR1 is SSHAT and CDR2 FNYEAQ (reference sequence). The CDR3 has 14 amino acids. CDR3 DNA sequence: TGTGCTAGCAGCTTAGCCCTAAACGGGGAGACCCAGTACTTC. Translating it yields CASSLALNGETQYF.

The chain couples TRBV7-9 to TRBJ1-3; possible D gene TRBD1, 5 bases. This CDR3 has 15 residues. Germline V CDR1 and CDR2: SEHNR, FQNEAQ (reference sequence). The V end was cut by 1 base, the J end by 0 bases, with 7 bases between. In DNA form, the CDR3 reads TGTGCCAGCAGCTTAGGACAGTACTCTGGAAACACCATATATTTT. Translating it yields CASSLGQYSGNTIYF.

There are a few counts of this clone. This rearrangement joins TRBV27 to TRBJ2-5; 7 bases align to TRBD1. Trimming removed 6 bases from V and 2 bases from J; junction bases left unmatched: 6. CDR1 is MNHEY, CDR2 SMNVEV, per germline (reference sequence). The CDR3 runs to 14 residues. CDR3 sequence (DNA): TGTGCCAGCAGCCTAGGGGGCAGTCAAGAGACCCAGTACTTC. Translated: CASSLGGSQETQYF.

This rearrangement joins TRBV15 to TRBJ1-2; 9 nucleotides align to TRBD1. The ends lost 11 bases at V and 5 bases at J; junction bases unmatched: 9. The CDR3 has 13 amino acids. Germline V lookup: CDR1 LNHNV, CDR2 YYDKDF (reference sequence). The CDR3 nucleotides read TGTGCCGCGGCACAGGGGGCAGGGTATGGCTACACCTTC. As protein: CAAAQGAGYGYTF.

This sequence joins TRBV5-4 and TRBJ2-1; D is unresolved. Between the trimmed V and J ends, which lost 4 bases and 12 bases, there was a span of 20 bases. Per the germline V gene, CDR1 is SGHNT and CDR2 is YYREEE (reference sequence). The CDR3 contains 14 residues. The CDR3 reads CASSEASSEDVQFF. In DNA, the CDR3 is TGTGCCAGCAGCGAGGCGTCCTCGGAAGACGTGCAGTTCTTC.

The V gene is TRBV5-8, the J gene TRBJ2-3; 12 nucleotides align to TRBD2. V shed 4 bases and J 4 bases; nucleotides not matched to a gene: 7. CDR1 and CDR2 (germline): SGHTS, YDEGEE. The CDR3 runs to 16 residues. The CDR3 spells CASSPLAGGGPDTQYF. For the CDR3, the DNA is TGTGCCAGCAGCCCCCTAGCGGGAGGGGGCCCAGATACGCAGTATTTT.

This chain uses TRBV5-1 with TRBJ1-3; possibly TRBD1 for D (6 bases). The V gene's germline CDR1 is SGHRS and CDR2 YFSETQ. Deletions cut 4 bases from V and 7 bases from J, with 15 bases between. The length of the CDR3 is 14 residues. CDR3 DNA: TGCGCCAGCAGCACTGGGACACCAAGGAACACCATATATTTT. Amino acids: CASSTGTPRNTIYF.

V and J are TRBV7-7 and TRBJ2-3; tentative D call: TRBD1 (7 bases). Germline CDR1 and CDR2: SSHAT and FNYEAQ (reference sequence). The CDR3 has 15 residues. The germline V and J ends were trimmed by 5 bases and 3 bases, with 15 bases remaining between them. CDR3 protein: CASSLTGRRTDTQYF. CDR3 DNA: TGTGCCAGCAGCCTGACAGGGAGGAGGACAGATACGCAGTATTTT. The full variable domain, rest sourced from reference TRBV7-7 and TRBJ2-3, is GAGVSQSPRYKVTKRGQDVTLRCDPISSHATLYWYQQALGQGPEFLTYFNYEAQPDKSGLPSDRFSAERPEGSISTLTIQRTEQRDSAMYRCASSLTGRRTDTQYFGPGTRLTVL.

In DNA form, the CDR3 reads TGTGCCAGCAGTTTAGGGGGGAACAGTGATCTTCCCCAGCATTTT. It codes for CASSLGGNSDLPQHF. This sequence joins TRBV28 and TRBJ1-5; D possibly corresponds to TRBD1 (5 bases). Trimming took off 2 bases at V and 10 bases at J, with 18 bases between the two ends. Looked up from germline, CDR1 is MDHEN and CDR2 is SYDVKM. CDR3 length: 15 amino acids.

CDR3 coding DNA: TGTGCCAGCGCCCCCGCCGGTTACACGCAGTATTTT. Translated: CASAPAGYTQYF. This chain joins TRBV2 and TRBJ2-3; D not certain. The CDR3 covers 12 residues. V lost 8 bases, J lost 9 bases, and 15 bases lay in between. The germline gives CDR1 SNHLY, CDR2 FYNNEI.

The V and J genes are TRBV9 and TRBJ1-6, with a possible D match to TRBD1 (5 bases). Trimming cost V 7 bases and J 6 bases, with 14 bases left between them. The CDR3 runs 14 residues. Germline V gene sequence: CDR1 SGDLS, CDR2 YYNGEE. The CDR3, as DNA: TGTGCCAGCGGGGAGGGGCCATCTAATTCACCCCTCCACTTT. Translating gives CASGEGPSNSPLHF.

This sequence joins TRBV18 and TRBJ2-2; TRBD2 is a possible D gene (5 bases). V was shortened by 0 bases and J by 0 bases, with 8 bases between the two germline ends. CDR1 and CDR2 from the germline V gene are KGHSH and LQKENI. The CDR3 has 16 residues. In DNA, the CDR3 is TGTGCCAGCTCACCACCGAGCGGCCCGAACACCGGGGAGCTGTTTTTT. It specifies CASSPPSGPNTGELFF.

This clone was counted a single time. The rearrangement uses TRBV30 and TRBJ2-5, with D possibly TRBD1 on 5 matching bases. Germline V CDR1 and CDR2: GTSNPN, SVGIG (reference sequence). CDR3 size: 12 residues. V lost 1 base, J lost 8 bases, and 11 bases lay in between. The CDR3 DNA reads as TGTGCCTGGAGTGCAACAGGCAATACCCAGTACTTC. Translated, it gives CAWSATGNTQYF.

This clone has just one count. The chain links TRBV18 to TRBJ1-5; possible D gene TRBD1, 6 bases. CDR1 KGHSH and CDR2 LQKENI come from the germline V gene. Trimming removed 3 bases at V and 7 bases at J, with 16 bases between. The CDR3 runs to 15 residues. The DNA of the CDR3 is TGTGCCAGCTCACCTTTCGACAGGCAACTACAGCCCCAGCATTTT. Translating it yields CASSPFDRQLQPQHF.

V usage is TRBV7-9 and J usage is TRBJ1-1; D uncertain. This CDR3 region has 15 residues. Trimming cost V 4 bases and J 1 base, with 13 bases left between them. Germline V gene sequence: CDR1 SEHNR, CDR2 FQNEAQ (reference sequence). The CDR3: CASSSLPPGNTEAFF. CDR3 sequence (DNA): TGTGCCAGCAGCTCCCTCCCCCCAGGGAACACTGAAGCTTTCTTT.

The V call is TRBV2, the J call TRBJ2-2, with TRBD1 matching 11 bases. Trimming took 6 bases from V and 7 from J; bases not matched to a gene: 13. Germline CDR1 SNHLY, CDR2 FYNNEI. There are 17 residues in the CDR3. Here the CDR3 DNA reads TGTGCCAGCAGATGGACAGGGGGCCCCGGGGGGGGCGGGGAGCTGTTTTTT. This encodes CASRWTGGPGGGGELFF.

CDR3 sequence reads: CASSHPGQGNGYTF. The CDR3 coding sequence is TGCGCCAGCAGCCACCCGGGACAGGGGAACGGCTACACCTTC. This chain connects TRBV4-1 to TRBJ1-2; the match to TRBD1 covers 10 bases. CDR1 and CDR2 (germline): MGHRA, YSYEKL. The V gene end was trimmed by 3 bases and the J gene end by 8 bases; junction bases not matched to a gene: 6. This CDR3 spans 14 amino acids.

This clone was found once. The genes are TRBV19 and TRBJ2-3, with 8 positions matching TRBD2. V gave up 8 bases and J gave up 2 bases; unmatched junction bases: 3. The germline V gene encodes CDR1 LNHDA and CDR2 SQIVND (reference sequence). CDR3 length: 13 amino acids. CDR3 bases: TGTGCCAGTCTAGCGGGCCCCACAGATACGCAGTATTTT. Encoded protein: CASLAGPTDTQYF.

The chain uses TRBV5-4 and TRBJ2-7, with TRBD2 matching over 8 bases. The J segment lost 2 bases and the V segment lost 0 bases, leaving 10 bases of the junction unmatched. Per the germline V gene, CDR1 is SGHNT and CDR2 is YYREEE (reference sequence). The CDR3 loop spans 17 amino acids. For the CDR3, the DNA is TGTGCCAGCAGCTTGGGCCTCGGCGGGAGGAGTACCTACGAGCAGTACTTC. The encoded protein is CASSLGLGGRSTYEQYF.

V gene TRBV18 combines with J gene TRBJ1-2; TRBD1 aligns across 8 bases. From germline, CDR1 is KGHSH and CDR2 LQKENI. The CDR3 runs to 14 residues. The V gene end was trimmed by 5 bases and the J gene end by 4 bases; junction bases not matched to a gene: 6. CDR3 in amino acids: CASSDRDRLYGYTF. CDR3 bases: TGTGCCAGCTCAGACCGGGACAGGCTCTATGGCTACACCTTC.

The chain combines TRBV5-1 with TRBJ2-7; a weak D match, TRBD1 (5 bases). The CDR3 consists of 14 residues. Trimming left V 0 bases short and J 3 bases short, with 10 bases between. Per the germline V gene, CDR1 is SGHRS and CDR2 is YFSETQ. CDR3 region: CASSLDGRDYEQYF. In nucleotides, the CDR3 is TGCGCCAGCAGCTTGGATGGCAGGGACTACGAGCAGTACTTC.

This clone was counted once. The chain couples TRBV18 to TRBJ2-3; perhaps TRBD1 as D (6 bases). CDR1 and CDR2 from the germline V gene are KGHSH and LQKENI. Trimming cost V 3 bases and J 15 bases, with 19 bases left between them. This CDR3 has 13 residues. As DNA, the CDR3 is TGTGCCAGCTCACCGGTACAGGGTGTCGCATCTTATTTT. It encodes CASSPVQGVASYF.

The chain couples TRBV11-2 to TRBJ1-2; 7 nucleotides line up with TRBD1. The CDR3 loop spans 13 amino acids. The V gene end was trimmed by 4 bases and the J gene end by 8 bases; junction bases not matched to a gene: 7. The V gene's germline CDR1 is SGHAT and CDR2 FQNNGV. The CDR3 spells CASSSDRDKGYTF. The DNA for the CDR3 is TGTGCCAGCAGCTCCGACAGGGATAAAGGCTACACCTTC.